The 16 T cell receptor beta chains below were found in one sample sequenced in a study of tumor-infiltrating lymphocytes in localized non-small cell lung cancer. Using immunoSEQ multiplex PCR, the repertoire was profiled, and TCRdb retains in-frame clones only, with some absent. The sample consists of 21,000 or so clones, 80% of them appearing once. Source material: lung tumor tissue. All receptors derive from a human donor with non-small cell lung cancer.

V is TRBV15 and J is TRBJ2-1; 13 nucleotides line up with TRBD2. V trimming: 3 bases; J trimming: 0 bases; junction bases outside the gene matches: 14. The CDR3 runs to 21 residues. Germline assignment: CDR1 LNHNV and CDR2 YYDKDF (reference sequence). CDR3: CATSRDYGTSGTPSSYNEQFF. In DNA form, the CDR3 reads TGTGCCACCAGCAGGGACTACGGGACTAGCGGGACCCCTAGCTCCTACAATGAGCAGTTCTTC.

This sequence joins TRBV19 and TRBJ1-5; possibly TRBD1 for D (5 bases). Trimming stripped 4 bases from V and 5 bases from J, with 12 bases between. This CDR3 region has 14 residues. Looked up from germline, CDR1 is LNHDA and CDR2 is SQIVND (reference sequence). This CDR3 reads CASSSGGFDQPQHF. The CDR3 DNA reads TGTGCCAGTAGTAGTGGGGGATTCGATCAGCCCCAGCATTTT.

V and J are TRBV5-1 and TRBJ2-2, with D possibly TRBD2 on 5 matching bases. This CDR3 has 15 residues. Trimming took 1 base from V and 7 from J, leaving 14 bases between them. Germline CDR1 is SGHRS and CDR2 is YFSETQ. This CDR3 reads CASSLSGERSGELFF. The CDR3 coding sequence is TGCGCCAGCAGCTTGTCTGGGGAGAGAAGCGGGGAGCTGTTTTTT.

CDR3 sequence: CASSPQGGETQYF. The CDR3 region has the DNA TGCGCCAGCAGCCCGCAGGGGGGCGAGACCCAGTACTTC. The chain couples TRBV4-1 to TRBJ2-5, with a tentative D call TRBD1 (7 bases). V lost 4 bases and J lost 5, with 11 bases in between. CDR3 size: 13 residues. Germline V lookup: CDR1 MGHRA, CDR2 YSYEKL.

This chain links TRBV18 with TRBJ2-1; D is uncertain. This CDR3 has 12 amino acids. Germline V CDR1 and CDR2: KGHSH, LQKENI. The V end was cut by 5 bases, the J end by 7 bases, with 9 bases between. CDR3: CASSKPVNEQFF. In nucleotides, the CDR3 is TGTGCCAGCTCAAAGCCCGTAAATGAGCAGTTCTTC.

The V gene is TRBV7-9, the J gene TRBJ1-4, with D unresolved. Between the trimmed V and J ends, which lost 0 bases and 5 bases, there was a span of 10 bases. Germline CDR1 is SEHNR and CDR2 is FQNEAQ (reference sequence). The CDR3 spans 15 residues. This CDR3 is CASSLALGMNEKLFF. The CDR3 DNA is TGTGCCAGCAGCTTAGCTTTAGGAATGAATGAAAAACTGTTTTTT.

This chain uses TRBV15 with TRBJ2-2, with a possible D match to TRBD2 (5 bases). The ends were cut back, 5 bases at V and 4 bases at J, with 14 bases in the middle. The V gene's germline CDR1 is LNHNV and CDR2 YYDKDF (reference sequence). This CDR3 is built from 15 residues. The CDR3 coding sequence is TGTGCCACCAGCCCAAGCGGAAGATTCACCGGGGAGCTGTTTTTT. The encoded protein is CATSPSGRFTGELFF.

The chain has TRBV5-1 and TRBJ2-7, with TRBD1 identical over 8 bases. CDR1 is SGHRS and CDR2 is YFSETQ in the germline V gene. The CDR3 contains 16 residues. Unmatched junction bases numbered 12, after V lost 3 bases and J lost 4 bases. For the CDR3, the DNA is TGCGCCAGCAGCTCCAAGACAGGGGCATTCGTTTACGAGCAGTACTTC. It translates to CASSSKTGAFVYEQYF.

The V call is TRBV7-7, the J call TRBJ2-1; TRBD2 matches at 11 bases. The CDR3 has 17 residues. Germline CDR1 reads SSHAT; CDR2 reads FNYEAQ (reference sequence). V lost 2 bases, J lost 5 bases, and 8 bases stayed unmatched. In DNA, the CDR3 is TGTGCCAGCAGCTTAAGGAGGGGACTAGCGGCCGACAATGAGCAGTTCTTC. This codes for CASSLRRGLAADNEQFF. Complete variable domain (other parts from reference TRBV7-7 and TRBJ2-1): GAGVSQSPRYKVTKRGQDVTLRCDPISSHATLYWYQQALGQGPEFLTYFNYEAQPDKSGLPSDRFSAERPEGSISTLTIQRTEQRDSAMYRCASSLRRGLAADNEQFFGPGTRLTVL.

The CDR3: CSVEDYRVWGTEAFF. CDR3 in DNA: TGCAGCGTTGAAGATTACAGGGTCTGGGGCACTGAAGCTTTCTTT. The J gene is TRBJ1-1, the V gene TRBV29-1, with a weak D call TRBD1 (6 bases). The CDR3 has 15 residues. The V end was cut by 0 bases, the J end by 4 bases, with 15 bases between. Germline assignment: CDR1 SQVTM and CDR2 ANQGSEA.

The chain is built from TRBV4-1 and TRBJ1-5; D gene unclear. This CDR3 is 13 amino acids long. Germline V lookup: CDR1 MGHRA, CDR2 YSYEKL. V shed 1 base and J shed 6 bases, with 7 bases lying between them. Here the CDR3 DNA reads TGCGCCAGCAGCCAAGCGTTATTTCAGCCCCAGCATTTT. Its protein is CASSQALFQPQHF.

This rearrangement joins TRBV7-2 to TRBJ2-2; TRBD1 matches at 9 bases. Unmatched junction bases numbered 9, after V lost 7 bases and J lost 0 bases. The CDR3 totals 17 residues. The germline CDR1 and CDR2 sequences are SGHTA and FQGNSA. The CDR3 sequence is CASTVPGQGSNTGELFF. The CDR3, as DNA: TGTGCCAGCACCGTCCCGGGACAGGGATCGAACACCGGGGAGCTGTTTTTT.

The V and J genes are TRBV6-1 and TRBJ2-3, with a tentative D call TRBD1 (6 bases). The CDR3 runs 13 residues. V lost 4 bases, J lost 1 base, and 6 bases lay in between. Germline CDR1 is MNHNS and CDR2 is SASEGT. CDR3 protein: CASSAGGTDTQYF. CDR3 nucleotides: TGTGCCAGCAGTGCAGGGGGCACAGATACGCAGTATTTT.

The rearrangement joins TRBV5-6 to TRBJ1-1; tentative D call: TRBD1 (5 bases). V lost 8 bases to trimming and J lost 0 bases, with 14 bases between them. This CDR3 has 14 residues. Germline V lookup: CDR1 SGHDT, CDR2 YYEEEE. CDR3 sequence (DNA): TGTGCCAGTACGGGCGGACACCTGAACACTGAAGCTTTCTTT. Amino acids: CASTGGHLNTEAFF.

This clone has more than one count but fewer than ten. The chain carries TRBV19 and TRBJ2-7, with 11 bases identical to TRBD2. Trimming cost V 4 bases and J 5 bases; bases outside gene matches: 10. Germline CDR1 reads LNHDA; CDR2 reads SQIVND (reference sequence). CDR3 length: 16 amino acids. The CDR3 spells CASSRESSGRNDEQYF. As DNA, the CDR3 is TGTGCCAGTAGTAGAGAGTCTAGCGGGAGGAATGACGAGCAGTACTTC.

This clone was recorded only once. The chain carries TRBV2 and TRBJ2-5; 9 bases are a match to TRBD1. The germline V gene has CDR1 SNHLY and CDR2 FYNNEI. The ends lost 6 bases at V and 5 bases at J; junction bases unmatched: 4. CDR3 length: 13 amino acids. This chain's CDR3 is CASRRDRVETQYF. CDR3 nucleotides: TGTGCCAGCAGGAGGGACAGGGTGGAGACCCAGTACTTC.